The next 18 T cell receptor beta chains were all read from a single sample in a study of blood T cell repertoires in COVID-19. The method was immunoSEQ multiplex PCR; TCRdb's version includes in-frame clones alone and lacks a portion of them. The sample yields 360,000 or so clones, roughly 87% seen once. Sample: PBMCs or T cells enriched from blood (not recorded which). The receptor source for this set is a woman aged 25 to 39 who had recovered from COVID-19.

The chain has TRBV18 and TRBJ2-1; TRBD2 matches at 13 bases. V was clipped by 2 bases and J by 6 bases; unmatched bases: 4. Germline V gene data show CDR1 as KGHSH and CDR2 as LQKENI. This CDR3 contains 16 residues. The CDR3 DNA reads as TGTGCCAGCTCACCAGGGACTAGCGGGATGGGCAATGAGCAGTTCTTC. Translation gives CASSPGTSGMGNEQFF.

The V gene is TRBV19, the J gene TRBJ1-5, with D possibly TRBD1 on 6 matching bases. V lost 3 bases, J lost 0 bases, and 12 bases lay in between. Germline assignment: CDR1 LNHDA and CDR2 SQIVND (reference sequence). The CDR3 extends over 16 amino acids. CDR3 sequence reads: CASSIFPGASNQPQHF. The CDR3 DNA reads TGTGCCAGTAGTATTTTCCCAGGGGCTAGCAATCAGCCCCAGCATTTT.

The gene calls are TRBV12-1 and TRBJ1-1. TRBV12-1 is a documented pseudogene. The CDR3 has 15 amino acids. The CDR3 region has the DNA TGTGCCAGCAGCTTTACTTCGGGAGGGGGCACTGAAGCTTTCTTT. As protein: CASSFTSGGGTEAFF.

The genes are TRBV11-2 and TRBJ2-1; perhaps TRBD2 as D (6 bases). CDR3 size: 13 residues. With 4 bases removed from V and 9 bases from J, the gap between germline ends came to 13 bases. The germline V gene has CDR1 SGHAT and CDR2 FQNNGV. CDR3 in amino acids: CASSSQSGGEQFF. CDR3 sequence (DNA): TGTGCCAGCAGCTCACAATCCGGGGGTGAGCAGTTCTTC.

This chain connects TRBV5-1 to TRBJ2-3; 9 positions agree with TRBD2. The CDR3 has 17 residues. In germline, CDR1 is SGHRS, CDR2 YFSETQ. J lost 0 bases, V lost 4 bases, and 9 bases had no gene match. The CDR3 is CASSKRTSASSTDTQYF. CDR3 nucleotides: TGCGCCAGCAGCAAAAGGACTAGCGCCTCTAGCACAGATACGCAGTATTTT.

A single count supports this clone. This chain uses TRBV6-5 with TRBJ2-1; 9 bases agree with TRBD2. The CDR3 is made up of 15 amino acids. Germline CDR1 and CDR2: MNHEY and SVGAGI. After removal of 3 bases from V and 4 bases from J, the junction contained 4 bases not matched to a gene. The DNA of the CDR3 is TGTGCCAGCAGTTATGGACTAGCGCGATACAATGAGCAGTTCTTC. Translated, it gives CASSYGLARYNEQFF.

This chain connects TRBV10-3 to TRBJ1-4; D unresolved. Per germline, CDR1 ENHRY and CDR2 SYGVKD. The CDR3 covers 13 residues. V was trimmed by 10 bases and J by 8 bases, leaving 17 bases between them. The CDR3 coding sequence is TGTGCCAGGTTCCGGGTCCTTGGCGAAAAACTGTTTTTT. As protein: CARFRVLGEKLFF.

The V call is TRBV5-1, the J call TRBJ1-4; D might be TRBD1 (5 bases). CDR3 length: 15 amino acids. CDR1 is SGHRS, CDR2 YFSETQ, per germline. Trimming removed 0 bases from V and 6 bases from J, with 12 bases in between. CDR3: CASSLGWTGDEKLFF. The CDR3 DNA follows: TGCGCCAGCAGCTTGGGGTGGACGGGGGATGAAAAACTGTTTTTT.

The CDR3, as DNA: TGTGCCAGTAGTATAGGGGCCGGCAACACTGAAGCTTTCTTT. Its translation is CASSIGAGNTEAFF. The chain is built from TRBV19 and TRBJ1-1; D uncertain. V lost 1 base and J lost 2, with 8 bases in between. This CDR3 has 14 residues. Germline values: CDR1 LNHDA, CDR2 SQIVND (reference sequence).

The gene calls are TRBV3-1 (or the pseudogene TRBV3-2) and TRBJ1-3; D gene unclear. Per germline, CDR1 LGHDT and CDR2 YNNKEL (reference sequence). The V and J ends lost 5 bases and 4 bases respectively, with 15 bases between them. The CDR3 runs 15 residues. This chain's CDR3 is CASSAGRAPGNTIYF. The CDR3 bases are TGTGCCAGCAGCGCGGGGAGGGCTCCCGGAAACACCATATATTTT.

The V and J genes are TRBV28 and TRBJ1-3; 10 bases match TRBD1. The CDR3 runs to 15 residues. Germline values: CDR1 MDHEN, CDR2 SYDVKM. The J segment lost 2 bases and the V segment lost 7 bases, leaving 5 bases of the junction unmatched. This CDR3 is CASKTTGGPGNTIYF. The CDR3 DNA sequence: TGTGCCAGCAAAACGACAGGGGGCCCTGGAAACACCATATATTTT.

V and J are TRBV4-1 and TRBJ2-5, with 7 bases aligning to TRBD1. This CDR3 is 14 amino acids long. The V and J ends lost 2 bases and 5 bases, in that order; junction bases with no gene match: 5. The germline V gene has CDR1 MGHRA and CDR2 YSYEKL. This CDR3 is CASSQTQGSETQYF. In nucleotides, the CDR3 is TGCGCCAGCAGCCAAACACAGGGGAGCGAGACCCAGTACTTC.

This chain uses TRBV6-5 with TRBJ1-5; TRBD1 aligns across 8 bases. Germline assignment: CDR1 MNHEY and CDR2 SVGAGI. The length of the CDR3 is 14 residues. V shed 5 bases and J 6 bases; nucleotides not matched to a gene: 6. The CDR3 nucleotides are TGTGCCAGCAGTAATGGACAGGGACGTCAGCCCCAGCATTTT. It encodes CASSNGQGRQPQHF.

The CDR3 DNA follows: TGTGCCAGCAGCACGGGACAGGGGCCCTACGAGCAGTACTTC. Translation: CASSTGQGPYEQYF. This chain uses TRBV5-6 with TRBJ2-7; TRBD1 matches 10 bases. The V segment lost 4 bases and the J segment 2 bases; nucleotides outside the gene matches: 3. Germline CDR1 SGHDT, CDR2 YYEEEE. The CDR3 sequence is 14 residues long.

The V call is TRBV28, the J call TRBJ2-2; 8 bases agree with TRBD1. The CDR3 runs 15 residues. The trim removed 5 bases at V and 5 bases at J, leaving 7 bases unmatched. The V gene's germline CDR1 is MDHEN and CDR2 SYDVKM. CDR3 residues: CASSPRTGWTGELFF. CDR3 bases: TGTGCCAGCAGTCCGCGGACAGGGTGGACCGGGGAGCTGTTTTTT.

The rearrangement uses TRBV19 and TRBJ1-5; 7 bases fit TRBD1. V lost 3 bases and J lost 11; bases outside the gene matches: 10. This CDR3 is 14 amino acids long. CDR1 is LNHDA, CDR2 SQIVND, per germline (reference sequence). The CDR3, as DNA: TGTGCCAGTAGTATCGCCCAGGGGGGCCGGGCCCAGCATTTT. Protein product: CASSIAQGGRAQHF.

DNA for the CDR3: TGTGCCAGCAGCCAAGAAGCGGGGGCAGATACGCAGTATTTT. This translates into CASSQEAGADTQYF. The chain uses TRBV3-1 (or the pseudogene TRBV3-2) and TRBJ2-3; 8 bases are a match to TRBD2. Germline V gene sequence: CDR1 LGHDT, CDR2 YNNKEL (reference sequence). The CDR3 totals 14 residues. V dropped 0 bases and J dropped 4; count of bases not matched to a gene: 0.

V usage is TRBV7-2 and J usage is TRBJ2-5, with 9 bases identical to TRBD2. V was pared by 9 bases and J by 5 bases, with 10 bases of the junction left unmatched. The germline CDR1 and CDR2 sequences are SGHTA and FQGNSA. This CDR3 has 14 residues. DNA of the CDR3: TGTGCCAGTTTACAGCGGGGGGTTGGTGAGACCCAGTACTTC. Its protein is CASLQRGVGETQYF.